The 2 T cell receptor beta chains reported below all come from one sample, sequenced in a study of T cells in Graves' hyperthyroidism and ophthalmopathy. What was amplified from RNA transcripts were TCR beta CDR3 regions. First-round RT-PCR targeting the TCR CDR3 was performed with the HTBI primer set. TCRdb re-analysed the multiplex PCR reads in MiXCR, keeping a single row per CDR3 protein. The sample includes over 450,000 distinct CDR3 sequences, approximately 17% seen only once; the top ten take 17%. Sequencing was performed on blood. The receptors stem from a young woman with Graves' ophthalmopathy.

This clonotype has only a few counts. The chain employs TRBV7-3 and TRBJ2-3, with TRBD2 identical over 9 bases. The CDR3 has 15 residues. Unmatched junction bases numbered 2, after V lost 0 bases and J lost 4 bases. Germline CDR1 is SGHTA and CDR2 is FQGTGA. The CDR3 region is CASSLTGGGADTQYF. DNA for the CDR3: TGTGCCAGCAGCTTAACGGGCGGGGGGGCAGATACGCAGTATTTT.

The chain has TRBV7-8 and TRBJ2-2; tentatively, D is TRBD1 (5 bases). V lost 5 bases and J 9 bases, leaving 13 bases between the germline ends. The V gene's germline CDR1 is SGHVS and CDR2 FQNEAQ. The CDR3 has 13 residues. This CDR3 reads CASSVRQKRELFF. The CDR3 DNA reads TGTGCCAGCAGCGTCAGACAGAAGCGGGAGCTGTTTTTT.